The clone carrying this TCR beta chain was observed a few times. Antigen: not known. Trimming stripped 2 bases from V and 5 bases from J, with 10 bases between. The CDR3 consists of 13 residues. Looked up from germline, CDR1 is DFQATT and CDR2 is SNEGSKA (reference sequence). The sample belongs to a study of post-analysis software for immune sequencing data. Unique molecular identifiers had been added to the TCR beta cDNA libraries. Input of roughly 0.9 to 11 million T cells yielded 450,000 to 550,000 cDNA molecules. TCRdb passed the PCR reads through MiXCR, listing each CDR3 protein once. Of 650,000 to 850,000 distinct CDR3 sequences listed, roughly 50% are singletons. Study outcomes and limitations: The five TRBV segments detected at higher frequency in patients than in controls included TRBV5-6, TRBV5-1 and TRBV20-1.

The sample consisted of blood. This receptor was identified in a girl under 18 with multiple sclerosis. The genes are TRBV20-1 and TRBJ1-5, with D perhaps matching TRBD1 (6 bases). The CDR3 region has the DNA TGCAGTGCTAGACAGGGGAGGGATCAGCCCCAGCATTTT. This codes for CSARQGRDQPQHF.